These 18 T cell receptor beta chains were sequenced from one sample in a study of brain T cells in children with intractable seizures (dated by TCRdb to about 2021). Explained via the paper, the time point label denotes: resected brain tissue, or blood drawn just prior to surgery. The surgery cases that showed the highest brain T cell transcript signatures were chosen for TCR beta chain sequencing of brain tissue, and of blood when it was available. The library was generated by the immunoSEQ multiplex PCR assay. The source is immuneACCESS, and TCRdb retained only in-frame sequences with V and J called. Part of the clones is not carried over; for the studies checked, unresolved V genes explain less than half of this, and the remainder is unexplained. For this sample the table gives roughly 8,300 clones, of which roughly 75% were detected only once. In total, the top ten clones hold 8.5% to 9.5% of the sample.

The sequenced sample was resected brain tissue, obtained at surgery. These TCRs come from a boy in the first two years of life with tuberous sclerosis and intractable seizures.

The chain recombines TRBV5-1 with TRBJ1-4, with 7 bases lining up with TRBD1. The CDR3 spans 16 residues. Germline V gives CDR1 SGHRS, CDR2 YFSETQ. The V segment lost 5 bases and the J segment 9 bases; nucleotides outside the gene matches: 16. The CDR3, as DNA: TGCGCCAGCAGTTTTTCGCACGGGACAGAAGGGCAAAAACTGTTTTTT. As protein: CASSFSHGTEGQKLFF.

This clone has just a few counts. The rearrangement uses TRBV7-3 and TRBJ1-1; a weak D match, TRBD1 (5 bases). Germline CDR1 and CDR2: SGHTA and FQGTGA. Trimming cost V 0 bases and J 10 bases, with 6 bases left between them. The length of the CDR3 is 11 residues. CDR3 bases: TGTGCCAGCAGCTTAACAGGGGTAGCTTTCTTT. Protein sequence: CASSLTGVAFF.

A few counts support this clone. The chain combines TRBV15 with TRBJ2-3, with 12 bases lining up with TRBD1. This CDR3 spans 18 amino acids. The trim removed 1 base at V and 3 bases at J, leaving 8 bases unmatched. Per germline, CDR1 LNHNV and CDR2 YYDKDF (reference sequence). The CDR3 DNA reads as TGTGCCACCAGCAGAGGGTGGGACAGGGGGCTAGCAACAGATACGCAGTATTTT. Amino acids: CATSRGWDRGLATDTQYF. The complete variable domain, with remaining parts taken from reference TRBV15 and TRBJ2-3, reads DAMVIQNPRYQVTQFGKPVTLSCSQTLNHNVMYWYQQKSSQAPKLLFHYYDKDFNNEADTPDNFQSRRPNTSFCFLDIRSPGLGDTAMYLCATSRGWDRGLATDTQYFGPGTRLTVL.

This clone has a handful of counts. The CDR3 is CASNLMNTEAFF. The CDR3 bases are TGTGCCAGCAACCTTATGAACACTGAAGCTTTCTTT. V is TRBV6-5 and J is TRBJ1-1; D is ambiguous. The CDR3 contains 12 residues. Germline lookup yields CDR1 MNHEY and CDR2 SVGAGI. Trimming shortened V by 7 bases and J by 0 bases, and 6 bases separated the two germline ends.

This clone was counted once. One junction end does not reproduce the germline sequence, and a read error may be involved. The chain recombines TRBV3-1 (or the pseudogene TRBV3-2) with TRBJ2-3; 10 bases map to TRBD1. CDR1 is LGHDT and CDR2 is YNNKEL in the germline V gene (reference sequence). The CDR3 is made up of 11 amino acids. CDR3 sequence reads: CASSAGTGARF. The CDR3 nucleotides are TGTGCCAGCAGCGCCGGGACAGGGGCCCGTTTT.

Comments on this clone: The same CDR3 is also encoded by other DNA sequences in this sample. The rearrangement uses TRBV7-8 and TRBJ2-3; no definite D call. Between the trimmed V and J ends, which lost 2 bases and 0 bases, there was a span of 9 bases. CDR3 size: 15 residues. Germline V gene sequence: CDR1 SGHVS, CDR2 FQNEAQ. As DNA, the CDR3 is TGTGCCAGCAGCTTACTGGGCGGTAGCACAGATACGCAGTATTTT. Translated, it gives CASSLLGGSTDTQYF.

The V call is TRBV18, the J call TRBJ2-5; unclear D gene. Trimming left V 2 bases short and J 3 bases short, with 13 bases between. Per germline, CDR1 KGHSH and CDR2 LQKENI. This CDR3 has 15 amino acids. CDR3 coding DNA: TGTGCCAGCTCACCAAGCAGGAGAAGGGAAGAGACCCAGTACTTC. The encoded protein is CASSPSRRREETQYF.

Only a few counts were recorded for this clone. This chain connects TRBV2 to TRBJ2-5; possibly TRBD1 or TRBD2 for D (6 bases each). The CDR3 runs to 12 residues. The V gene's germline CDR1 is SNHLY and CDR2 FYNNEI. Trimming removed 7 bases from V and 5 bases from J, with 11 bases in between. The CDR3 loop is CASIRGPETQYF. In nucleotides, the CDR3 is TGTGCCAGCATTCGGGGGCCGGAGACCCAGTACTTC. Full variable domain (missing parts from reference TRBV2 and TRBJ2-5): EPEVTQTPSHQVTQMGQEVILRCVPISNHLYFYWYRQILGQKVEFLVSFYNNEISEKSEIFDDQFSVERPDGSNFTLKIRSTKLEDSAMYFCASIRGPETQYFGPGTRLLVL.

The CDR3 DNA follows: TGTGCCATCCGCACGGGGGTAAACTACGAGCAGTACTTC. Residues: CAIRTGVNYEQYF. This chain uses TRBV6-1 with TRBJ2-7; D perhaps matches TRBD2 (6 bases). The CDR3 is 13 amino acids. The germline V gene encodes CDR1 MNHNS and CDR2 SASEGT. Trimming took off 10 bases at V and 3 bases at J, with 16 bases between the two ends.

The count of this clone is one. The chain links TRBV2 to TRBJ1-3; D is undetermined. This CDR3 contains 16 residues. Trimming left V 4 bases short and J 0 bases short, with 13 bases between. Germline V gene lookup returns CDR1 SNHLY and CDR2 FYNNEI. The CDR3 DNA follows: TGTGCCAGCAGTGCTTGCAGGCGTAGCTCTGGAAACACCATATATTTT. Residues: CASSACRRSSGNTIYF.

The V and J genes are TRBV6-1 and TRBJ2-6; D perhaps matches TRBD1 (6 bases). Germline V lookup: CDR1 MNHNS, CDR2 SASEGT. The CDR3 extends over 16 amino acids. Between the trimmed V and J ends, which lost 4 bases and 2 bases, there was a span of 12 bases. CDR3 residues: CASSVIQGAGANVLTF. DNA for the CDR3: TGTGCCAGCAGTGTAATACAGGGAGCTGGGGCCAACGTCCTGACTTTC.

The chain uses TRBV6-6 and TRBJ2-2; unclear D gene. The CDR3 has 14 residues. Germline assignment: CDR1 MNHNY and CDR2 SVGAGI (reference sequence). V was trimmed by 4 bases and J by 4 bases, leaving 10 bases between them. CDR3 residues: CASSLWGSTGELFF. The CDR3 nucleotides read TGTGCCAGCAGTTTGTGGGGAAGCACCGGGGAGCTGTTTTTT.

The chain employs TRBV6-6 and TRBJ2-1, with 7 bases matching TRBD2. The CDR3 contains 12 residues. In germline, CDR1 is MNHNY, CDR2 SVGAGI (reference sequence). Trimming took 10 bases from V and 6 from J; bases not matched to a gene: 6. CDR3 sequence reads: CAIRLALNEQFF. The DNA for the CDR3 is TGTGCCATCCGACTAGCTCTCAATGAGCAGTTCTTC.

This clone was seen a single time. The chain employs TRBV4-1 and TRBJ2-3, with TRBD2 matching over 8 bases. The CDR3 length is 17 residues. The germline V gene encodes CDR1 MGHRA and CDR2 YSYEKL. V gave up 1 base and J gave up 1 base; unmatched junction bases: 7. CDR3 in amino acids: CASSQVPAGARTDTQYF. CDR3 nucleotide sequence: TGCGCCAGCAGCCAAGTACCAGCGGGGGCCCGCACAGATACGCAGTATTTT.

In DNA form, the CDR3 reads TGTGCCAGCAGCCAAGATGCGGGAGGGCAGGATACGCAGTATTTT. It specifies CASSQDAGGQDTQYF. The chain recombines TRBV3-1 (or the pseudogene TRBV3-2) with TRBJ2-3; 9 positions agree with TRBD2. In germline, CDR1 is LGHDT, CDR2 YNNKEL (reference sequence). The V segment lost 0 bases and the J segment 6 bases; nucleotides outside the gene matches: 4. This CDR3 has 15 residues.

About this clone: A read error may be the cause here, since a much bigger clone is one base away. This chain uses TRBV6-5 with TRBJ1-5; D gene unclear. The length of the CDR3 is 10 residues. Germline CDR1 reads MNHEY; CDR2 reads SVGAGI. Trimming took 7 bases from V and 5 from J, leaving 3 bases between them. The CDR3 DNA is TGTGCCAGCAATTATCAGCCCCAGCATTTT. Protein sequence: CASNYQPQHF.

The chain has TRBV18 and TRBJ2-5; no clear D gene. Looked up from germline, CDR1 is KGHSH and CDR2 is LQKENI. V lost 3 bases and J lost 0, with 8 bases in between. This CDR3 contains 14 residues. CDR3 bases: TGTGCCAGCTCACCGGGCACGAACCAAGAGACCCAGTACTTC. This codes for CASSPGTNQETQYF.

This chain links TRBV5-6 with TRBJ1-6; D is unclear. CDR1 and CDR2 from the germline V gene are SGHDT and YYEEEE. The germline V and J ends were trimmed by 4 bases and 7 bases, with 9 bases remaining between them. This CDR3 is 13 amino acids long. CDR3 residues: CASSVLGNSPLHF. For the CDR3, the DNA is TGTGCCAGCAGCGTGCTTGGGAATTCACCCCTCCACTTT.